Below are 5 T cell receptor beta chains sequenced from a single sample in a study of blood T cell repertoires in COVID-19. The data were produced by immunoSEQ multiplex PCR, yet TCRdb's version contains in-frame clones alone and is incomplete. The data hold more than 300,000 clones, with more than 70% observed a single time. Sequenced: peripheral blood. The receptors come from a woman between 65 and 79 years old with COVID-19, enrolled during active disease.

The gene calls are TRBV5-1 and TRBJ2-7, with TRBD2 identical over 8 bases. The germline CDR1 and CDR2 sequences are SGHRS and YFSETQ. This CDR3 is built from 14 residues. With 6 bases clipped from V and 1 base from J, the junction kept 6 bases outside the gene matches. This CDR3 is CASTRGGPSYEQYF. DNA for the CDR3: TGCGCCAGCACCCGGGGGGGACCTTCCTACGAGCAGTACTTC.

The V and J genes are TRBV28 and TRBJ2-2; the match to TRBD1 covers 9 bases. The CDR3 contains 15 residues. The ends lost 5 bases at V and 6 bases at J; junction bases unmatched: 7. CDR1 is MDHEN, CDR2 SYDVKM, per germline. Here the CDR3 reads CASSRPGQGAGELFF. CDR3 coding DNA: TGTGCCAGCAGTCGTCCGGGACAGGGAGCCGGGGAGCTGTTTTTT.

The J gene is TRBJ1-2, the V gene TRBV3-1 (or the pseudogene TRBV3-2), with 9 bases that match TRBD1. The CDR3 contains 10 residues. CDR1 is LGHDT, CDR2 YNNKEL, per germline (reference sequence). Losses at the gene ends were 9 bases for V and 8 bases for J; bases not matched to a gene: 1. CDR3 sequence (DNA): TGTGCCAGGACAGGGGGAGGCTACACCTTC. It encodes CARTGGGYTF.

V is TRBV6-5 and J is TRBJ2-2; D gene unclear. V was shortened by 2 bases and J by 1 base, with 5 bases between the two germline ends. CDR3 length: 14 amino acids. Germline V CDR1 and CDR2: MNHEY, SVGAGI. Written as DNA, the CDR3 is TGTGCCAGCAGTTACAACGGGAACACCGGGGAGCTGTTTTTT. Its protein is CASSYNGNTGELFF.

V gene TRBV7-9 combines with J gene TRBJ1-5; D may be TRBD1 (5 bases). Trimming removed 1 base from V and 6 bases from J, with 22 bases in between. Germline values: CDR1 SEHNR, CDR2 FQNEAQ (reference sequence). This CDR3 spans 18 amino acids. The CDR3: CASSLEWGPISVSQPQHF. As DNA, the CDR3 is TGTGCCAGCAGCTTAGAGTGGGGCCCTATATCCGTGAGTCAGCCCCAGCATTTT.